The sequence of this T cell receptor (beta chain) was determined in a study of shared clonotypes between healthy human individuals. General observations from the study: Only blood was sampled; tissue repertoires likely differ. Few donors restricted represented genetic and exposure-history diversity. Sharing across a few donors was seen in roughly 5% of naive CD4 clonotypes.

Several immunoSEQ plates held equal portions of the genomic DNA taken from each subset. Assay used: immunoSEQ multiplex PCR; TCRdb lists only in-frame clones, some missing. The repertoire holds around 550,000 clones, with 90% to 95% as singletons. The naive CD8 population came from CD45RO-negative cells selected for CCR7, without terminally differentiated effector memory CD45RA+ cells. CDR1 is KGHSH, CDR2 LQKENI, per germline. Trimming left V 0 bases short and J 5 bases short, with 10 bases between. This CDR3 is built from 14 residues. Comments on this clone: Its target is unknown.

Specimen: naive CD8+ T cells sorted from blood. The chain combines TRBV18 with TRBJ2-5, with TRBD1 as a possible D gene (6 bases). The receptor was derived from a woman aged 25-40 years in good health. The CDR3 here is CASSPPQGTETQYF. The CDR3 DNA follows: TGTGCCAGCTCACCACCACAGGGAACTGAGACCCAGTACTTC.